These 29 T cell receptor beta chains were sequenced from one sample in a study of shared T cell receptors in the human thymus (dated by TCRdb to about 2021). To prepare the library, the immunoSEQ multiplex PCR assay was applied. TCRdb carries this immuneACCESS record with in-frame sequences only. Its versions omit some clonotypes, under half of them owing to an unresolved V gene in the studies checked, with the rest unexplained. This sample has 650,000 to 950,000 clones in its table, and approximately 83% of those were observed once. The ten largest clones capture roughly 0.01% of the sample. The same data also contributed to another study, on human thymus T cells.

The sequenced material came from thymocytes. The source is a girl under three years old with a congenital heart defect. Donor details come from another sample of the same person, matched by shared clones.

The rearrangement links TRBV10-3 to TRBJ1-3; D may be TRBD1 (5 bases). The CDR3 has 14 amino acids. V was trimmed by 5 bases and J by 4 bases, leaving 12 bases between them. CDR1 is ENHRY, CDR2 SYGVKD, per germline. The CDR3 here is CAISRSGLGNTIYF. CDR3 bases: TGTGCCATCAGTCGGTCAGGGCTCGGAAACACCATATATTTT.

The chain employs TRBV6-1 and TRBJ2-5, with D unclear. CDR3 size: 12 residues. The V gene lost 10 bases and the J gene lost 1 base, with 10 bases spanning the gap. The germline gives CDR1 MNHNS, CDR2 SASEGT. This chain's CDR3 is CATLLPQETQYF. The CDR3 DNA reads as TGTGCCACCCTACTCCCCCAAGAGACCCAGTACTTC.

The CDR3 DNA sequence: TGTGCCAGCAGCTCCCAGGGGGCGGATGGCTACACCTTC. Translating gives CASSSQGADGYTF. The chain has TRBV7-9 and TRBJ1-2, with TRBD1 matching 8 bases. There are 13 residues in the CDR3. V was clipped by 4 bases and J by 6 bases; unmatched bases: 4. The germline V gene has CDR1 SEHNR and CDR2 FQNEAQ (reference sequence).

V usage is TRBV2 and J usage is TRBJ2-2; D call uncertain. Germline-derived CDR1 and CDR2 are SNHLY and FYNNEI. The CDR3 runs 14 residues. Trimming removed 3 bases from V and 4 bases from J, with 9 bases in between. CDR3 bases: TGTGCCAGCAGTGATCTACAGTTCACCGGGGAGCTGTTTTTT. Translating gives CASSDLQFTGELFF.

The V call is TRBV11-2, the J call TRBJ1-2, with 7 bases matching TRBD1. Germline V lookup: CDR1 SGHAT, CDR2 FQNNGV. Trimming at V came to 2 bases and at J to 4 bases, leaving 10 bases not matched to a gene. CDR3 length: 16 amino acids. CDR3 loop: CASSLRPGTETYGYTF. CDR3 sequence (DNA): TGTGCCAGCAGCTTACGCCCCGGGACAGAGACCTATGGCTACACCTTC.

This chain joins TRBV28 and TRBJ1-1; 10 bases match TRBD1. Germline values: CDR1 MDHEN, CDR2 SYDVKM. The J segment lost 0 bases and the V segment lost 4 bases, leaving 5 bases of the junction unmatched. The CDR3 length is 16 residues. The DNA of the CDR3 is TGTGCCAGCAGTTCCCGGGACAGGGGAATGAACACTGAAGCTTTCTTT. This codes for CASSSRDRGMNTEAFF. Complete variable domain (other parts from reference TRBV28 and TRBJ1-1): DVKVTQSSRYLVKRTGEKVFLECVQDMDHENMFWYRQDPGLGLRLIYFSYDVKMKEKGDIPEGYSVSREKKERFSLILESASTNQTSMYLCASSSRDRGMNTEAFFGQGTRLTVV.

This chain links TRBV5-1 with TRBJ2-1; 11 bases line up with TRBD2. The germline CDR1 and CDR2 sequences are SGHRS and YFSETQ. The V gene end was trimmed by 0 bases and the J gene end by 6 bases; junction bases not matched to a gene: 2. The CDR3 sequence is 15 residues long. CDR3 region: CASSLVAGGPNEQFF. DNA for the CDR3: TGCGCCAGCAGCTTGGTAGCGGGGGGGCCCAATGAGCAGTTCTTC. Full variable domain (missing parts from reference TRBV5-1 and TRBJ2-1): KAGVTQTPRYLIKTRGQQVTLSCSPISGHRSVSWYQQTPGQGLQFLFEYFSETQRNKGNFPGRFSGRQFSNSRSEMNVSTLELGDSALYLCASSLVAGGPNEQFFGPGTRLTVL.

The chain uses TRBV18 and TRBJ2-5, with 10 positions matching TRBD1. The J segment lost 4 bases and the V segment lost 3 bases, leaving 8 bases of the junction unmatched. Germline CDR1 is KGHSH and CDR2 is LQKENI. The CDR3 length is 16 residues. Written as DNA, the CDR3 is TGTGCCAGCTCACCGTCCGGGACAGGGGATGTAGAGACCCAGTACTTC. It is translated as CASSPSGTGDVETQYF.

The genes are TRBV6-1 and TRBJ1-6, with a tentative D call TRBD1 (5 bases). The germline V and J ends were trimmed by 6 bases and 7 bases, with 16 bases remaining between them. Germline values: CDR1 MNHNS, CDR2 SASEGT. This CDR3 comprises 15 residues. The CDR3 sequence: CASRTWGGGNSPLHF. CDR3 nucleotides: TGTGCCAGCAGGACCTGGGGGGGAGGCAATTCACCCCTCCACTTT.

The rearrangement uses TRBV21-1 and TRBJ1-2; TRBD1 is the table's D call and was not checked against the DNA. TRBV21-1 is given as a pseudogene. There are 18 residues in the CDR3. CDR3 DNA sequence: TGTGCCAGCTGCCTGACCGGGACACGATCCCAAATAATCTATGGCTACACCTTC. This translates into CASCLTGTRSQIIYGYTF.

The rearrangement joins TRBV6-5 to TRBJ2-7; 7 bases match TRBD1. Germline loops: CDR1 MNHEY, CDR2 SVGAGI. The length of the CDR3 is 13 residues. V dropped 6 bases and J dropped 6; count of bases not matched to a gene: 8. The CDR3: CASSPGTVSEQYF. CDR3 bases: TGTGCCAGCAGCCCCGGGACAGTGAGCGAGCAGTACTTC.

This chain connects TRBV2 to TRBJ2-7; 10 positions match TRBD2. This CDR3 is built from 14 residues. CDR1 is SNHLY, CDR2 FYNNEI, per germline. V was pared by 10 bases and J by 7 bases, with 13 bases of the junction left unmatched. CDR3 sequence reads: CAKTWGLAGVEQYF. The DNA for the CDR3 is TGTGCCAAGACATGGGGGCTAGCGGGGGTGGAGCAGTACTTC.

The chain has TRBV15 and TRBJ2-1; TRBD2 agrees at 12 bases. Germline values: CDR1 LNHNV, CDR2 YYDKDF (reference sequence). The length of the CDR3 is 17 residues. The junction had 5 bases not matched to a gene; V was cut back by 0 bases and J by 5 bases. This CDR3 is CATSRERASGGDNEQFF. The DNA of the CDR3 is TGTGCCACCAGCAGAGAGCGGGCTAGCGGGGGGGACAATGAGCAGTTCTTC.

The chain joins TRBV5-4 to TRBJ2-7, with D possibly matching TRBD1 (5 bases). Per the germline V gene, CDR1 is SGHNT and CDR2 is YYREEE (reference sequence). The CDR3 is made up of 14 amino acids. Trimming removed 0 bases from V and 4 bases from J, with 11 bases in between. CDR3 in amino acids: CASSLGTKKYEQYF. CDR3 nucleotides: TGTGCCAGCAGCTTGGGGACAAAAAAATACGAGCAGTACTTC.

This clone was observed a single time. The rearrangement joins TRBV27 to TRBJ2-1; the match to TRBD2 covers 13 bases. The CDR3 is made up of 20 amino acids. J was trimmed by 3 bases and V by 0 bases; bases with no gene match: 11. The germline gives CDR1 MNHEY, CDR2 SMNVEV (reference sequence). Here the CDR3 DNA reads TGTGCCAGCAGTTTATCCGGACTAGCGGGGGCCTCCTTGTACTACAATGAGCAGTTCTTC. Its protein is CASSLSGLAGASLYYNEQFF.

The J gene is TRBJ1-2, the V gene TRBV2; D not certain. From germline, CDR1 is SNHLY and CDR2 FYNNEI. CDR3 length: 15 amino acids. Trimming cost V 7 bases and J 4 bases, with 19 bases left between them. The CDR3 DNA reads TGTGCCAGCACCAAGTCAACTAAACGTAGCTATGGCTACACCTTC. Its protein product is CASTKSTKRSYGYTF.

This rearrangement joins TRBV6-1 to TRBJ2-1; 9 positions match TRBD2. J lost 7 bases, V lost 8 bases, and 12 bases had no gene match. The CDR3 runs to 15 residues. Germline V gives CDR1 MNHNS, CDR2 SASEGT. CDR3 coding DNA: TGTGCCAGCTCGCTAGCGGGACCAATGGGGAATGAGCAGTTCTTC. Protein sequence: CASSLAGPMGNEQFF.

The J gene is TRBJ2-7, the V gene TRBV6-6, with 8 positions matching TRBD2. This CDR3 has 16 amino acids. V shed 7 bases, J shed 7 bases, and the junction held 18 bases outside the gene matches. Germline assignment: CDR1 MNHNY and CDR2 SVGAGI (reference sequence). In nucleotides, the CDR3 is TGTGCCAGCACCCCCTCGGGGGGGGCCCCCCCGGGAGAGCAGTACTTC. Translated: CASTPSGGAPPGEQYF.

The gene calls are TRBV27 and TRBJ1-4; unclear D gene. Germline V gene data show CDR1 as MNHEY and CDR2 as SMNVEV (reference sequence). V dropped 1 base and J dropped 4 bases, with 22 bases sitting between them. The CDR3 totals 19 residues. The CDR3 protein is CASSLYASPRGRINEKLFF. The DNA for the CDR3 is TGTGCCAGCAGTTTATATGCATCCCCCCGTGGCAGGATTAATGAAAAACTGTTTTTT.

The chain employs TRBV4-1 and TRBJ2-1; 11 bases map to TRBD2. CDR3 size: 17 residues. The J segment lost 7 bases and the V segment lost 1 base, leaving 9 bases of the junction unmatched. CDR1 MGHRA and CDR2 YSYEKL come from the germline V gene. The CDR3 reads CASSQGFRSGGGNEQFF. DNA of the CDR3: TGCGCCAGCAGCCAAGGGTTCCGTAGCGGGGGGGGGAATGAGCAGTTCTTC.

This rearrangement joins TRBV5-1 to TRBJ2-7, with D possibly matching TRBD2 (6 bases). The V and J ends lost 4 bases and 3 bases respectively, with 14 bases between them. Germline V lookup: CDR1 SGHRS, CDR2 YFSETQ. CDR3 length equals 14 residues. The CDR3 reads CASSPLGGCYEQYF. In DNA form, the CDR3 reads TGCGCCAGCAGCCCTCTGGGGGGATGCTACGAGCAGTACTTC.

In the case of this clone: Other DNA variants within this sample encode the same CDR3. This sequence joins TRBV9 and TRBJ2-1, with D uncertain. CDR3 length: 11 residues. The V gene's germline CDR1 is SGDLS and CDR2 YYNGEE. V was pared by 3 bases and J by 5 bases, with 3 bases between. Written as DNA, the CDR3 is TGTGCCAGCAGCGCGGACAATGAGCAGTTCTTC. Its translation is CASSADNEQFF.

V usage is TRBV7-9 and J usage is TRBJ1-1; D perhaps matches TRBD1 (5 bases). Germline V CDR1 and CDR2: SEHNR, FQNEAQ (reference sequence). V was trimmed by 8 bases and J by 4 bases, leaving 14 bases between them. There are 13 residues in the CDR3. CDR3 nucleotides: TGTGCCAGCCGGGCGGGGGGGAGCACTGAAGCTTTCTTT. It encodes CASRAGGSTEAFF.

A single count supports this clone. The chain has TRBV9 and TRBJ2-3, with 8 bases lining up with TRBD1. V was pared by 0 bases and J by 3 bases, with 12 bases of the junction left unmatched. This CDR3 contains 18 residues. Germline V lookup: CDR1 SGDLS, CDR2 YYNGEE. CDR3 sequence reads: CASSVAVGAGGGTDTQYF. As DNA, the CDR3 is TGTGCCAGCAGCGTAGCGGTTGGAGCAGGGGGCGGAACAGATACGCAGTATTTT. The full variable domain, rest sourced from reference TRBV9 and TRBJ2-3, is DSGVTQTPKHLITATGQRVTLRCSPRSGDLSVYWYQQSLDQGLQFLIQYYNGEERAKGNILERFSAQQFPDLHSELNLSSLELGDSALYFCASSVAVGAGGGTDTQYFGPGTRLTVL.

V and J are TRBV18 and TRBJ2-7, with 8 bases lining up with TRBD1. Trimming cost V 3 bases and J 0 bases; bases outside gene matches: 4. Germline CDR1 and CDR2: KGHSH and LQKENI. This CDR3 region has 15 residues. CDR3 in amino acids: CASSPRDRSSYEQYF. CDR3 nucleotides: TGTGCCAGCTCACCCCGGGACAGGAGCTCCTACGAGCAGTACTTC.

The chain joins TRBV4-3 to TRBJ2-1; tentative D call: TRBD1 (6 bases). The CDR3 runs 18 residues. CDR1 and CDR2 from the germline V gene are LGHNA and YSLEER. Trimming took off 3 bases at V and 6 bases at J, with 24 bases between the two ends. This CDR3 reads CASSQDPVRQANRNEQFF. DNA of the CDR3: TGCGCCAGCAGCCAGGACCCGGTACGACAGGCAAATCGCAATGAGCAGTTCTTC.

The chain joins TRBV18 to TRBJ2-6, with TRBD1 matching 9 bases. Germline V CDR1 and CDR2: KGHSH, LQKENI. V lost 3 bases, J lost 0 bases, and 9 bases stayed unmatched. The CDR3 covers 19 residues. The CDR3 loop is CASSPIPGQGLSGANVLTF. The CDR3 bases are TGTGCCAGCTCACCCATCCCGGGACAGGGTCTCTCTGGGGCCAACGTCCTGACTTTC.

This rearrangement joins TRBV9 to TRBJ2-3, with TRBD1 as a possible D gene (6 bases). The germline V gene has CDR1 SGDLS and CDR2 YYNGEE. Trimming left V 3 bases short and J 2 bases short, with 13 bases between. This CDR3 has 15 residues. The CDR3 coding sequence is TGTGCCAGCAGCGCACGACAGGAACTCACAGATACGCAGTATTTT. Translation gives CASSARQELTDTQYF.

V is TRBV29-1 and J is TRBJ1-4; D uncertain. This CDR3 comprises 15 residues. V gave up 4 bases and J gave up 5 bases, with 17 bases separating them. Looked up from germline, CDR1 is SQVTM and CDR2 is ANQGSEA. The CDR3 nucleotides read TGCAGCGTTGTGACTCCCGATGGAGAAAATGAAAAACTGTTTTTT. Translated: CSVVTPDGENEKLFF.